This T cell receptor beta chain stems from a study of preoperative IRX-2 immunotherapy in early breast cancer. The treatment was: preoperative locoregional IRX-2 cytokine immunotherapy. This phase Ib study tested locoregional IRX-2 cytokine immunotherapy given before surgery. Profiled with immunoSEQ multiplex PCR; TCRdb holds only in-frame clones, not every one. The data show some 32,000 clones, less than 90% seen once. The germline V and J ends were trimmed by 5 bases and 2 bases, with 19 bases remaining between them. This CDR3 has 16 residues. Germline-derived CDR1 and CDR2 are MDHEN and SYDVKM. The receptor's source is a human donor with breast cancer. This chain uses TRBV28 with TRBJ2-7, with D possibly TRBD2 on 6 matching bases. Specimen: lymph node tissue, collected from a patient treated with IRX-2 immunotherapy. CDR3 coding DNA: TGTGCCAGCAGTACAAAACCCCCGGGACTCACCTACGAGCAGTACTTC. It encodes CASSTKPPGLTYEQYF.